A single sample is the source of the 12 T cell receptor beta chains below, sequenced in a study of OX40 agonist ivuxolimab in advanced cancers. Method: immunoSEQ multiplex PCR; TCRdb's copy keeps in-frame clones and lacks some. The sample shows approximately 86,000 clones, more than 85% of them seen only once. This sample comprised CD4+ or CD8+ T cells sorted from blood, obtained in a trial of the OX40 agonist ivuxolimab. These receptors all stem from an adult with an advanced solid tumor such as melanoma, head and neck, liver or kidney cancer.

This chain links TRBV10-3 with TRBJ2-1, with no clear D. Germline V gene sequence: CDR1 ENHRY, CDR2 SYGVKD. The CDR3 contains 16 residues. V lost 3 bases, J lost 0 bases, and 12 bases lay in between. CDR3 nucleotide sequence: TGTGCCATCAGTGAAGGGCTTGTAAGCTCCTACAATGAGCAGTTCTTC. Protein product: CAISEGLVSSYNEQFF.

V usage is TRBV30 and J usage is TRBJ1-1, with 7 positions matching TRBD1. Germline V gene lookup returns CDR1 GTSNPN and CDR2 SVGIG (reference sequence). The CDR3 has 12 residues. Germline trimming cut 1 base from V and 11 bases from J; bases unmatched to any gene: 7. CDR3 sequence (DNA): TGTGCCTGGAGTGGAAAGGGGGCGACGGCTTTCTTT. Protein sequence: CAWSGKGATAFF.

The gene calls are TRBV5-8 and TRBJ1-6; no firm D call. The CDR3 consists of 13 residues. Deletions cut 0 bases from V and 10 bases from J, with 8 bases between. CDR1 and CDR2 (germline): SGHTS, YDEGEE. As DNA, the CDR3 is TGTGCCAGCAGCTTGGACCCCGGATCACCCCTCCACTTT. Encoded protein: CASSLDPGSPLHF.

The chain is built from TRBV19 and TRBJ1-4; 11 bases match TRBD1. The germline gives CDR1 LNHDA, CDR2 SQIVND (reference sequence). Trimming at V came to 4 bases and at J to 10 bases, leaving 5 bases not matched to a gene. This CDR3 is built from 14 residues. The chain's CDR3 is CASSTTGTGGKLFF. The CDR3, as DNA: TGTGCCAGTAGTACCACCGGGACAGGGGGAAAACTGTTTTTT. Filled out from reference TRBV19 and TRBJ1-4, the complete variable domain reads DGGITQSPKYLFRKEGQNVTLSCEQNLNHDAMYWYRQDPGQGLRLIYYSQIVNDFQKGDIAEGYSVSREKKESFPLTVTSAQKNPTAFYLCASSTTGTGGKLFFGSGTQLSVL.

The V gene is TRBV9, the J gene TRBJ2-5; no firm D call. The CDR3 is made up of 13 amino acids. Trimming shortened V by 3 bases and J by 5 bases, and 11 bases separated the two germline ends. Germline V gene sequence: CDR1 SGDLS, CDR2 YYNGEE. CDR3 DNA sequence: TGTGCCAGCAGCGGGGGTCTTGGGGAGACCCAGTACTTC. This translates into CASSGGLGETQYF.

DNA for the CDR3: TGTGCCAGCAGCCTCCCCGAGGGGGGCTACACCTTC. Translating gives CASSLPEGGYTF. This chain joins TRBV7-9 and TRBJ1-2; TRBD1 is a possible D gene (5 bases). Trimming left V 5 bases short and J 8 bases short, with 12 bases between. There are 12 residues in the CDR3. Germline V CDR1 and CDR2: SEHNR, FQNEAQ (reference sequence).

The chain combines TRBV6-9 with TRBJ2-1; 8 bases are shared with TRBD2. J gave up 3 bases and V 10 bases, and 11 bases lay outside the gene matches. Germline lookup yields CDR1 MNHGY and CDR2 SVAAGI. The CDR3 has 15 residues. The CDR3 sequence: CATINAGGDYNEQFF. CDR3 in DNA: TGTGCCACCATAAATGCGGGAGGTGACTACAATGAGCAGTTCTTC.

V is TRBV5-4 and J is TRBJ1-1; no reliable D call. The germline CDR1 and CDR2 sequences are SGHNT and YYREEE (reference sequence). The CDR3 has 15 residues. V dropped 4 bases and J dropped 1 base, with 14 bases sitting between them. This chain's CDR3 is CASSPTQTQNTEAFF. CDR3 bases: TGTGCCAGCAGCCCCACTCAGACACAGAACACTGAAGCTTTCTTT.

The chain has TRBV7-3 and TRBJ2-1; 7 positions match TRBD1. V lost 3 bases and J lost 7; bases outside the gene matches: 6. CDR3 length equals 14 residues. CDR1 is SGHTA and CDR2 is FQGTGA in the germline V gene. The CDR3 protein is CASSLTGNQNEQFF. CDR3 coding DNA: TGTGCCAGCAGCTTGACAGGGAATCAGAATGAGCAGTTCTTC.

The V gene is TRBV5-1, the J gene TRBJ2-5; D gene unclear. CDR1 is SGHRS and CDR2 is YFSETQ in the germline V gene. The CDR3 has 16 residues. V was shortened by 2 bases and J by 5 bases, with 19 bases between the two germline ends. The DNA of the CDR3 is TGCGCCAGCAGCTTAGGTGAGAGCCTAAGACTCGAGACCCAGTACTTC. Protein product: CASSLGESLRLETQYF.

With respect to this clone: The sample contains more than one DNA sequence encoding this CDR3. This chain links TRBV7-2 with TRBJ2-5; no clear D gene. CDR1 and CDR2 from the germline V gene are SGHTA and FQGNSA. V gave up 2 bases and J gave up 2 bases, with 3 bases separating them. The CDR3 is 12 amino acids. The CDR3 DNA follows: TGTGCCAGCAGCTTATATCAAGAGACCCAGTACTTC. Its protein product is CASSLYQETQYF. Full variable domain (remainder filled in from reference TRBV7-2 and TRBJ2-5): GAGVSQSPSNKVTEKGKDVELRCDPISGHTALYWYRQSLGQGLEFLIYFQGNSAPDKSGLPSDRFSAERTGGSVSTLTIQRTQQEDSAVYLCASSLYQETQYFGPGTRLLVL.

V and J are TRBV19 and TRBJ2-7; D unresolved. From germline, CDR1 is LNHDA and CDR2 SQIVND (reference sequence). The ends were cut back, 3 bases at V and 2 bases at J, with 8 bases in the middle. The CDR3 runs 13 residues. CDR3 loop: CASSMGVPYEQYF. In nucleotides, the CDR3 is TGTGCCAGTAGTATGGGTGTGCCCTACGAGCAGTACTTC.